This TCR beta chain was observed in a study of cytomegalovirus exposure and HLA in healthy donors. Study results and limitations: Several of the most significant clusters appeared, in a later analysis, to be linked to common viral pathogens. Altogether, some 160 TCR beta chains were recorded as cytomegalovirus-associated.

The PCR contained 60 Vbeta and 13 Jbeta primers. Profiled with immunoSEQ multiplex PCR; TCRdb holds only in-frame clones, not every one. Here the sample spans fewer than 200,000 clones, 77% being singletons. The CDR3 loop spans 14 amino acids. V dropped 6 bases and J dropped 4 bases, with 10 bases sitting between them. Germline loops: CDR1 SGHTA, CDR2 FQGNSA. In the case of this clone: Its cognate antigen is unknown.

The origin of this receptor is a woman aged 40 to 50 in good health and CMV-seropositive. The sample comprised PBMCs. The chain couples TRBV7-2 to TRBJ1-6, with D possibly matching TRBD1 (6 bases). The CDR3 is CASSLQGYNSPLHF. CDR3 nucleotide sequence: TGTGCCAGCAGTTTACAGGGATATAATTCACCCCTCCACTTT.